Listed below are T cell receptor beta chains from one sample, sequenced in a study of CD4 T cells in relation to SARS-CoV-2 and coronaviruses. Sequenced by immunoSEQ multiplex PCR; TCRdb stores in-frame clones only, minus some. The sample consists of about 23,000 clones, approximately 80% of them appearing once. What these receptors recognize is not known. What was sequenced was CD4+ T cells from PBMCs, cultured in vitro. The receptor source for this set is a human donor in good health. CDR3s include the opening cysteine and the closing phenylalanine or tryptophan. Fields, in order: V gene, D gene, CDR3 protein. D genes are given only for firm matches.

V: TRBV2
D: TRBD2
CDR3: CASIIGSGGNTQYF

V: TRBV7-2
D: -
CDR3: CASSLRRGFEQYF

V: TRBV13
D: TRBD1
CDR3: CASSIGQVAGNTIYF

V: TRBV24-1
D: TRBD1
CDR3: CATSADRNYGYTF

V: TRBV7-2
D: -
CDR3: CASSLSRQARQPQHF

V: TRBV5-1
D: -
CDR3: CASSLAGENSPLHF

V: TRBV5-1
D: -
CDR3: CASSLSQGLGYTF

V: TRBV10-3
D: -
CDR3: CAISSDRSYEQYF

V: TRBV7-9
D: -
CDR3: CASSLAGSTDTQYF

V: TRBV5-1
D: -
CDR3: CASSLGGHIVSYEQYF

V: TRBV10-1
D: TRBD1
CDR3: CASSEGTDPGELFF

V: TRBV10-3
D: TRBD1
CDR3: CAISDPGTGMDGELFF

V: TRBV7-9
D: -
CDR3: CASSLVSGASGTGELFF

V: TRBV10-3
D: -
CDR3: CAISGTGAIAYEQYF

V: TRBV5-1
D: TRBD2
CDR3: CASSAGTSGTDTQYF

V: TRBV5-4
D: -
CDR3: CASSWSLGMDSPLHF

V: TRBV6-5
D: -
CDR3: CASTTTSREQYF

V: TRBV3-1/TRBV3-2
D: -
CDR3: CASSQGQSYGYTF

V: TRBV5-4
D: -
CDR3: CASSWGGTEAFF

V: TRBV6-5
D: -
CDR3: CASTQGSYEQYF

V: TRBV2
D: -
CDR3: CASSAILGDNEQFF

V: TRBV15
D: -
CDR3: CATSEAGDTEAFF

V: TRBV5-1
D: TRBD1
CDR3: CASSLRGPPYNEQFF